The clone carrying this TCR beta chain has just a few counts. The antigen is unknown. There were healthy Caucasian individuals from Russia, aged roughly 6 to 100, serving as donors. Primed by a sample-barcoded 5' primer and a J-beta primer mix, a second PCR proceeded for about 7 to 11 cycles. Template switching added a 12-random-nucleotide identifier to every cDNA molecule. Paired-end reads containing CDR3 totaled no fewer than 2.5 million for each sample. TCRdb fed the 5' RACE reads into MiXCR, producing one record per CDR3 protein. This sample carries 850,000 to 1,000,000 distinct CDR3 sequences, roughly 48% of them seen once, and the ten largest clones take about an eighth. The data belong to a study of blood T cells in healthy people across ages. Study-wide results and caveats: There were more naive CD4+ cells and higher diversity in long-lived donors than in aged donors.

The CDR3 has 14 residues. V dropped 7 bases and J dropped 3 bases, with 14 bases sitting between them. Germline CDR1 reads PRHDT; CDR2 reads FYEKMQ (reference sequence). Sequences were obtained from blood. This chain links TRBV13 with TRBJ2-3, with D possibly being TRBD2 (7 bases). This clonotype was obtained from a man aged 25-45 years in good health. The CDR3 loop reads CASNRGALTDTQYF. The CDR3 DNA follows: TGTGCCAGCAATCGGGGGGCGCTTACAGATACGCAGTATTTT.